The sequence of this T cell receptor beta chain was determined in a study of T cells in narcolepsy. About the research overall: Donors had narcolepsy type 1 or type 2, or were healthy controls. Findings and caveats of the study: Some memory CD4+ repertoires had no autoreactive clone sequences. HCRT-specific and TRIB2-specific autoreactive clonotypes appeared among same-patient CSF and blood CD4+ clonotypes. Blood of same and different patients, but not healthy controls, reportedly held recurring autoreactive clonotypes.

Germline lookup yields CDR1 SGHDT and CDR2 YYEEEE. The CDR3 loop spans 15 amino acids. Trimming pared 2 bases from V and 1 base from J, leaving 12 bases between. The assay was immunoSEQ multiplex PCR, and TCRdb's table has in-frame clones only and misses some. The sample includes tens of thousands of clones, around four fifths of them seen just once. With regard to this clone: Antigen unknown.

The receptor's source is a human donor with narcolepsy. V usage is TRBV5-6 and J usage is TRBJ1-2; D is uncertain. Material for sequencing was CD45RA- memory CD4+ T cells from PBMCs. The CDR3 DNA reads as TGTGCCAGCAGCTTAGGCACCCAGGTTAACTATGGCTACACCTTC. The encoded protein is CASSLGTQVNYGYTF.